This paragraph reports one T cell receptor beta chain. These data originate in a study of OX40 agonist ivuxolimab in advanced cancers. V was trimmed by 4 bases and J by 10 bases, leaving 18 bases between them. CDR3 size: 14 residues. Germline V gives CDR1 SGHDT, CDR2 YYEEEE. Clones were sequenced by immunoSEQ multiplex PCR, and TCRdb holds only the in-frame ones, with some missing. The sample lists about 32,000 clones, about 83% occurring once. This receptor was taken from an adult with an advanced solid tumor such as melanoma, head and neck, liver or kidney cancer. Here the sequenced sample was CD4+ or CD8+ T cells sorted from blood, taken in a trial of the OX40 agonist ivuxolimab. V and J are TRBV5-6 and TRBJ2-1; D possibly corresponds to TRBD2 (7 bases). The DNA for the CDR3 is TGTGCCAGCAGCCATACTGGGGGGGCCGGAGAGCAGTTCTTC. Translated: CASSHTGGAGEQFF.